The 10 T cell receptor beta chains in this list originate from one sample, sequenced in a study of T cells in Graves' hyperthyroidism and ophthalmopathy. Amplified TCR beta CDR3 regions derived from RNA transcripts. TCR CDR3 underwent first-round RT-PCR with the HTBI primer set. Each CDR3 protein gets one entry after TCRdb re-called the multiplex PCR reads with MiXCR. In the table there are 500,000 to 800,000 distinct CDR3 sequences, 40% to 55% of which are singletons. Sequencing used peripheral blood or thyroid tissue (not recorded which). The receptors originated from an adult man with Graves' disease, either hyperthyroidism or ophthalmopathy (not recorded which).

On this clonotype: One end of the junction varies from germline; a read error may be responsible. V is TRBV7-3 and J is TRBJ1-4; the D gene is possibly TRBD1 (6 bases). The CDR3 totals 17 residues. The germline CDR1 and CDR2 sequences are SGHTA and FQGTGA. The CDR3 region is CASSQDGAGALDEKLFF. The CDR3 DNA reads TGCGCCAGCAGCCAAGACGGGGCAGGGGCGCTTGATGAAAAACTGTTTTTT.

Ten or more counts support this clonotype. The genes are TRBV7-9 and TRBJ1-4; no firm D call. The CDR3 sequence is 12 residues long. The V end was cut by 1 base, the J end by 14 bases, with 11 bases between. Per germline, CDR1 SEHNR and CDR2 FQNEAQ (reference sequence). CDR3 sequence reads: CASSLDTAWLFF. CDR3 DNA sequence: TGTGCCAGCAGCTTAGACACCGCGTGGCTGTTTTTT.

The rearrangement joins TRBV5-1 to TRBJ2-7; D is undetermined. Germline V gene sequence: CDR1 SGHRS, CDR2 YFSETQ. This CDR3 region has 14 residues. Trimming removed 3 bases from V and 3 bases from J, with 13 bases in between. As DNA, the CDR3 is TGCGCCAGCAGCTCGAGGTACGGCCACTACGAGCAGTACTTC. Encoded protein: CASSSRYGHYEQYF.

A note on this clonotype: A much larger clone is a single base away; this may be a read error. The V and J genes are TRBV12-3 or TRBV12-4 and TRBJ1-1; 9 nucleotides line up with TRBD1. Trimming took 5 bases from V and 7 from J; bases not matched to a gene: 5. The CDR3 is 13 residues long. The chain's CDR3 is CASSADRGIEAFF. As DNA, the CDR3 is TGTGCCAGCAGTGCGGACAGGGGCATTGAAGCTTTCTTT.

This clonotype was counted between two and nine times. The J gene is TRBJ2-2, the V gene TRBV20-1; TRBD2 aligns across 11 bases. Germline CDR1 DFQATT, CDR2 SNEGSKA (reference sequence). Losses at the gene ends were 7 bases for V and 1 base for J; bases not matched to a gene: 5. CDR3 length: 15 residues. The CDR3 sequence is CSVAGTSGNTGELFF. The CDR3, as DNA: TGCAGTGTAGCCGGGACTAGCGGGAACACCGGGGAGCTGTTTTTT.

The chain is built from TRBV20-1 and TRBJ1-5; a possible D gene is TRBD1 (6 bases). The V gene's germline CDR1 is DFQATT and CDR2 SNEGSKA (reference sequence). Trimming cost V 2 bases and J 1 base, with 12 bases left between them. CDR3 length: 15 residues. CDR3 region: CSARKQGQSNQPQHF. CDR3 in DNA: TGCAGTGCTAGAAAACAGGGACAAAGCAATCAGCCCCAGCATTTT.

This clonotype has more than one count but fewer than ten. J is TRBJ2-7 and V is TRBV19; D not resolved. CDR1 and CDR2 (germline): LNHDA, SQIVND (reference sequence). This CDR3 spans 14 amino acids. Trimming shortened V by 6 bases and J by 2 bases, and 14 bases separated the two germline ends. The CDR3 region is CASRQVAGAYEQYF. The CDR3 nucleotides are TGTGCCAGTAGGCAGGTGGCAGGAGCCTACGAGCAGTACTTC.

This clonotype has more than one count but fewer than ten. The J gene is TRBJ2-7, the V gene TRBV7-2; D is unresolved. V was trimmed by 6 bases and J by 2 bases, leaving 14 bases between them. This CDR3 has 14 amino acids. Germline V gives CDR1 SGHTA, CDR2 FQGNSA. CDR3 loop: CASRRFADPYEQYF. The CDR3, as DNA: TGTGCCAGCAGAAGATTTGCAGATCCCTACGAGCAGTACTTC. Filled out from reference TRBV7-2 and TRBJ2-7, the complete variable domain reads GAGVSQSPSNKVTEKGKDVELRCDPISGHTALYWYRQSLGQGLEFLIYFQGNSAPDKSGLPSDRFSAERTGGSVSTLTIQRTQQEDSAVYLCASRRFADPYEQYFGPGTRLTVT.

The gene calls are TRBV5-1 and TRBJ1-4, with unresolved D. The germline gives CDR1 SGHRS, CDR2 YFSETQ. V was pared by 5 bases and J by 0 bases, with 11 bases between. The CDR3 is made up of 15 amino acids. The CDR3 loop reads CASRESAATNEKLFF. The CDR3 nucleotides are TGCGCCAGCAGAGAATCGGCGGCAACTAATGAAAAACTGTTTTTT.

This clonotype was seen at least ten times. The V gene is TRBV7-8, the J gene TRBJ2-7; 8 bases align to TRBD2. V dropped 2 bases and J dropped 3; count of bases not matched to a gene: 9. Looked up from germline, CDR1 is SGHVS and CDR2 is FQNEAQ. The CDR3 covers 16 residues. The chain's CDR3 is CASSLPSGTRLYEQYF. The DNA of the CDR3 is TGTGCCAGCAGCTTACCCTCCGGGACTAGGCTCTACGAGCAGTACTTC. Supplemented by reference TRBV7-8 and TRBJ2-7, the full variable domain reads GAGVSQSPRYKVAKRGQDVALRCDPISGHVSLFWYQQALGQGPEFLTYFQNEAQLDKSGLPSDRFFAERPEGSVSTLKIQRTQQEDSAVYLCASSLPSGTRLYEQYFGPGTRLTVT.